Shown below are 19 T cell receptor beta chains from a single sample sequenced in a study of a mutant IDH1 vaccine in newly diagnosed glioma. Time point meaning: week 5, during vaccination. A single vaccine dose contained 300 ug of mutant IDH1 20-mer peptide, and topical imiquimod was used with it. The table came from immunoSEQ multiplex PCR; TCRdb's copy has only in-frame clones and leaves some out. The table shows roughly 40,000 clones, with approximately 85% occurring only once. No antigens are known for them. The sample consisted of PBMCs, taken from a glioma patient whose treatment included an IDH1 peptide vaccine. These TCRs come from a man in his forties or fifties with glioma.

The chain carries TRBV28 and TRBJ1-1; the D gene is possibly TRBD1 (6 bases). Germline V gene lookup returns CDR1 MDHEN and CDR2 SYDVKM. Trimming left V 6 bases short and J 1 base short, with 12 bases between. The CDR3 has 14 amino acids. As DNA, the CDR3 is TGTGCCAGCAGCCGCAGGGGAGGGAACACTGAAGCTTTCTTT. This gives the protein CASSRRGGNTEAFF.

This chain uses TRBV7-2 with TRBJ1-2; 9 bases match TRBD1. Germline lookup yields CDR1 SGHTA and CDR2 FQGNSA. The CDR3 runs 15 residues. V was pared by 1 base and J by 4 bases, with 4 bases of the junction left unmatched. This CDR3 reads CASSLEGTGIYGYTF. The CDR3 DNA is TGTGCCAGCAGCTTAGAAGGGACAGGGATCTATGGCTACACCTTC.

The chain employs TRBV6-4 and TRBJ2-7; no reliable D call. Trimming removed 2 bases from V and 3 bases from J, with 2 bases in between. The CDR3 extends over 11 amino acids. CDR1 and CDR2 from the germline V gene are MRHNA and SNTAGT. As DNA, the CDR3 is TGTGCCAGCAGTGACGGCTACGAGCAGTACTTC. This gives the protein CASSDGYEQYF.

This clone was seen only once. This sequence joins TRBV6-6 and TRBJ1-2; 9 nucleotides match TRBD1. The V segment lost 6 bases and the J segment 2 bases; nucleotides outside the gene matches: 4. The CDR3 sequence is 14 residues long. Germline V gives CDR1 MNHNY, CDR2 SVGAGI (reference sequence). This CDR3 reads CASSVGQGNYGYTF. The CDR3 bases are TGTGCCAGCAGCGTTGGACAGGGGAACTATGGCTACACCTTC.

V gene TRBV7-2 combines with J gene TRBJ2-5; D is perhaps TRBD1 (6 bases). The CDR3 is 14 amino acids. The germline V gene has CDR1 SGHTA and CDR2 FQGNSA. V lost 5 bases, J lost 1 base, and 11 bases lay in between. The CDR3 loop reads CASSPRTVQETQYF. CDR3 nucleotides: TGTGCCAGCAGCCCCCGGACAGTCCAAGAGACCCAGTACTTC.

Only one count was recorded for this clone. The chain couples TRBV19 to TRBJ1-1, with 10 bases fitting TRBD1. This CDR3 comprises 15 residues. V lost 7 bases to trimming and J lost 1 base; unmatched junction nucleotides: 6. The V gene's germline CDR1 is LNHDA and CDR2 SQIVND (reference sequence). The CDR3 protein is CASTPRQGANTEAFF. CDR3 DNA: TGTGCCAGTACCCCTAGACAGGGGGCGAACACTGAAGCTTTCTTT. The full variable domain, rest sourced from reference TRBV19 and TRBJ1-1, is DGGITQSPKYLFRKEGQNVTLSCEQNLNHDAMYWYRQDPGQGLRLIYYSQIVNDFQKGDIAEGYSVSREKKESFPLTVTSAQKNPTAFYLCASTPRQGANTEAFFGQGTRLTVV.

The chain joins TRBV4-3 to TRBJ1-2; 7 bases are shared with TRBD1. The germline V gene encodes CDR1 LGHNA and CDR2 YSLEER. V was clipped by 1 base and J by 6 bases; unmatched bases: 14. This CDR3 region has 17 residues. The CDR3 protein is CASSQVPMDRSGHGYTF. CDR3 nucleotide sequence: TGCGCCAGCAGCCAAGTCCCTATGGACAGGAGTGGTCATGGCTACACCTTC.

The chain is built from TRBV4-2 and TRBJ2-1; D is unclear. The CDR3 loop spans 13 amino acids. The V end was cut by 0 bases, the J end by 10 bases, with 10 bases between. In germline, CDR1 is LGHNA, CDR2 YNFKEQ. The CDR3 is CASSQDGPSEQFF. DNA for the CDR3: TGTGCCAGCAGCCAAGATGGGCCCTCGGAGCAGTTCTTC.

The chain links TRBV7-9 to TRBJ2-5; TRBD2 matches at 14 bases. The V gene end was trimmed by 5 bases and the J gene end by 5 bases; junction bases not matched to a gene: 7. Germline assignment: CDR1 SEHNR and CDR2 FQNEAQ (reference sequence). This CDR3 comprises 16 residues. The CDR3 nucleotides are TGTGCCAGCAGCCCGGGACTAGCGGGAGTCGGGGAGACCCAGTACTTC. Translating it yields CASSPGLAGVGETQYF.

The rearrangement uses TRBV6-6 and TRBJ1-4; D possibly corresponds to TRBD1 (5 bases). V lost 3 bases, J lost 2 bases, and 10 bases lay in between. This CDR3 is built from 15 residues. Germline CDR1 is MNHNY and CDR2 is SVGAGI (reference sequence). The CDR3 DNA sequence: TGTGCCAGCAGTTATCAGGGAAGGACTAATGAAAAACTGTTTTTT. Translated, it gives CASSYQGRTNEKLFF.

The rearrangement uses TRBV6-1 and TRBJ1-1; D possibly corresponds to TRBD1 (6 bases). The CDR3 is 12 amino acids. Germline V gene data show CDR1 as MNHNS and CDR2 as SASEGT. Between the trimmed V and J ends, which lost 6 bases and 4 bases, there was a span of 9 bases. CDR3 protein: CASRRGGTEAFF. CDR3 nucleotides: TGTGCCAGCAGGAGGGGGGGCACTGAAGCTTTCTTT.

This clone was seen more than once but under ten times. This rearrangement joins TRBV7-2 to TRBJ2-7, with 7 nucleotides matching TRBD1. J lost 6 bases, V lost 5 bases, and 13 bases had no gene match. This CDR3 is built from 15 residues. CDR1 and CDR2 from the germline V gene are SGHTA and FQGNSA. CDR3 in amino acids: CASSPPFGQASEQYF. The CDR3 DNA reads as TGTGCCAGCAGCCCACCGTTTGGACAGGCGAGCGAGCAGTACTTC.

The chain carries TRBV5-6 and TRBJ2-4; tentatively, D is TRBD2 (7 bases). This CDR3 spans 15 amino acids. Deletions cut 0 bases from V and 8 bases from J, with 15 bases between. CDR1 SGHDT and CDR2 YYEEEE come from the germline V gene. CDR3 coding DNA: TGTGCCAGCAGCTTGGAGCTTAGGGGGGGGGACATTCAGTACTTC. It specifies CASSLELRGGDIQYF.

This chain links TRBV5-1 with TRBJ1-1, with unresolved D. Per the germline V gene, CDR1 is SGHRS and CDR2 is YFSETQ. The CDR3 has 15 amino acids. Trimming stripped 0 bases from V and 5 bases from J, with 14 bases between. The CDR3, as DNA: TGCGCCAGCAGCTTGGAATTTGCAGCCTCAACTGAAGCTTTCTTT. This encodes CASSLEFAASTEAFF.

The CDR3 bases are TGTGCCAGCAGCTATCGCCTGACGGACAACCCGAACTATGGCTACACCTTC. Protein sequence: CASSYRLTDNPNYGYTF. J is TRBJ1-2 and V is TRBV7-2; D is perhaps TRBD1 (5 bases). Germline V gives CDR1 SGHTA, CDR2 FQGNSA. This CDR3 contains 17 residues. V lost 4 bases to trimming and J lost 2 bases, with 20 bases between them.

V and J are TRBV11-1 and TRBJ2-7; 7 positions agree with TRBD1. V was pared by 5 bases and J by 2 bases, with 9 bases of the junction left unmatched. CDR3 length equals 15 residues. Germline lookup yields CDR1 SGHAT and CDR2 FQDESV (reference sequence). In nucleotides, the CDR3 is TGTGCCAGCAGCGTGGACAGGATAGGGACCTACGAGCAGTACTTC. Translating it yields CASSVDRIGTYEQYF.

In its sample, this clone was seen once. The rearrangement links TRBV4-2 to TRBJ2-3; the D gene is possibly TRBD2 (5 bases). V was shortened by 4 bases and J by 2 bases, with 13 bases between the two germline ends. CDR1 is LGHNA and CDR2 is YNFKEQ in the germline V gene. The CDR3 consists of 15 residues. The CDR3 reads CASSPFGINTDTQYF. CDR3 coding DNA: TGTGCCAGCAGCCCTTTCGGGATTAACACAGATACGCAGTATTTT.

The CDR3 reads CASSYGKTQYF. CDR3 in DNA: TGTGCCAGCAGCTACGGGAAGACCCAGTACTTC. The chain recombines TRBV5-6 with TRBJ2-5, with D possibly being TRBD2 (5 bases). The CDR3 extends over 11 amino acids. The germline gives CDR1 SGHDT, CDR2 YYEEEE. With 3 bases removed from V and 6 bases from J, the gap between germline ends came to 6 bases. Based on the CDR3 plus reference TRBV5-6 and TRBJ2-5, the full variable domain is DAGVTQSPTHLIKTRGQQVTLRCSPKSGHDTVSWYQQALGQGPQFIFQYYEEEERQRGNFPDRFSGHQFPNYSSELNVNALLLGDSALYLCASSYGKTQYFGPGTRLLVL.

V and J are TRBV9 and TRBJ2-2; D might be TRBD1 (5 bases). Germline lookup yields CDR1 SGDLS and CDR2 YYNGEE. V gave up 2 bases and J gave up 4 bases, with 12 bases separating them. The CDR3 is made up of 15 amino acids. In nucleotides, the CDR3 is TGTGCCAGCAGCGTTGGACATGGGTCCACCGGGGAGCTGTTTTTT. Its protein product is CASSVGHGSTGELFF.